A selection of T cell receptor beta chains follows, all from one sample in a study of blood T cell repertoires in COVID-19. The assay was immunoSEQ multiplex PCR, and TCRdb's table has in-frame clones only and misses some. In the table there are approximately 220,000 clones, under 90% of which are singletons. The specimen was PBMCs or T cells enriched from blood (not recorded which). These receptors originate from a woman aged 45-65 years who had been exposed to COVID-19. Each CDR3 is given with its conserved first and last residue. Each record gives: clone size, J gene, D gene, V gene, CDR3 DNA, CDR3 protein. The D gene is left open where the match is weak. The listing skips clone size in some rows; elsewhere it reads once, few, many or a size class.

NA	TRBJ2-3	TRBD2	TRBV7-9	TGTGCCAGCAGCTGGTCGACTAGCGGATTGACAGATACGCAGTATTTT	CASSWSTSGLTDTQYF
NA	TRBJ2-3	NA	TRBV10-3	TGTGCCATCAGCGAGGGATTGAGGGCGACTAGCACAGATACGCAGTATTTT	CAISEGLRATSTDTQYF
NA	TRBJ1-1	TRBD1	TRBV19	TGTGCCAGTAGGGAATCAGGGGGCAGTCTCACTGAAGCTTTCTTT	CASRESGGSLTEAFF
NA	TRBJ1-1	TRBD1	TRBV7-3	TGTGCCAGCAGCGCCAGGGGGCCCGCTGAAGCTTTCTTT	CASSARGPAEAFF
NA	TRBJ1-5	NA	TRBV20-1	TGCAGTGCTAGTGCAGGCGAGGGTCAGCCCCAGCATTTT	CSASAGEGQPQHF
NA	TRBJ1-6	NA	TRBV6-5	TGTGCCAGCATACAGGGCTATAATTCACCCCTCCACTTT	CASIQGYNSPLHF
NA	TRBJ1-2	TRBD1	TRBV27	TGTGCCAGCAGTTCACTCGACAGGGAGTGGGGCTACACCTTC	CASSSLDREWGYTF
NA	TRBJ2-5	TRBD2	TRBV27	TGTGCCAGCAGTTTATCGGCGGGGGGGCTGGAGACCCAGTACTTC	CASSLSAGGLETQYF
NA	TRBJ1-1	TRBD1	TRBV4-3	TGCGCCAGCAGCCAAGTGGGGGGACAGGGGGTTCGGGCTTTCTTT	CASSQVGGQGVRAFF
few	TRBJ1-2	NA	TRBV11-2	TGTGCCAGCAGCTTAGCAGGGGACAACTATGGCTACACCTTC	CASSLAGDNYGYTF
NA	TRBJ1-1	NA	TRBV7-9	TGTGCCAGCAGTCCCCATGGCAGATTCGAAGCTTTCTTT	CASSPHGRFEAFF
once	TRBJ1-2	TRBD1	TRBV5-6	TGTGCCAGCAGCTTGGGGGACAGGCGCTACACCTTC	CASSLGDRRYTF
once	TRBJ1-4	NA	TRBV5-6	TGTGCCAGCAGCTTGAGAACCGGGGAAAAACTGTTTTTT	CASSLRTGEKLFF
NA	TRBJ1-5	NA	TRBV5-6	TGTGCCAGCAGCTCAGGAGGGAGCAATCAGCCCCAGCATTTT	CASSSGGSNQPQHF
NA	TRBJ2-7	TRBD1	TRBV7-8	TGTGCCAGCAGCTCCATACGGGACAGGGGTGACGAGCAGTACTTC	CASSSIRDRGDEQYF
NA	TRBJ1-4	NA	TRBV9	TGTGCCAGCAGCGGCGGACATTCTGCGAAAGAAAAACTGTTTTTT	CASSGGHSAKEKLFF
few	TRBJ2-3	NA	TRBV10-2	TGCGCCACCCGCCAGGGCGGGGTCCTCACAGATACGCAGTATTTT	CATRQGGVLTDTQYF
few	TRBJ2-7	NA	TRBV11-3	TGTGCCAGCAGCCCCGCGGGTCTGGCCGAGCAGTACTTC	CASSPAGLAEQYF
NA	TRBJ1-1	NA	TRBV28	TGTGCCAGCAGTCGCCCGCGAGACAGGTCGGACACTGAAGCTTTCTTT	CASSRPRDRSDTEAFF
NA	TRBJ1-1	NA	TRBV20-1	TGCAGTGCTAGTCCATATCAGTTCCCTGAAGCTTTCTTT	CSASPYQFPEAFF
few	TRBJ1-1	NA	TRBV28	TGTGCCAGCAGTCTCAGGGATCTTATTATGAACACTGAAGCTTTCTTT	CASSLRDLIMNTEAFF
NA	TRBJ2-5	NA	TRBV6-5	TGTGCCAGCAGAACAGGGTTAGAGACCCAGTACTTC	CASRTGLETQYF
NA	TRBJ2-1	NA	TRBV15	TGTGCCACCAGCAGTTATACGGGGGAGGATGAGCAGTTCTTC	CATSSYTGEDEQFF
NA	TRBJ1-1	TRBD1	TRBV9	TGTGCCAGCAGCCTACAGCAGGGGGGAGAAGCTTTCTTT	CASSLQQGGEAFF
few	TRBJ1-1	NA	TRBV6-5	TGTGCCAGCAGTCGACCTACAGGGAACACTGAAGCTTTCTTT	CASSRPTGNTEAFF
NA	TRBJ1-2	TRBD1	TRBV19	TGTGCCAGTAGTAGAGGGACAGGGGGCGGTCGGGGCTACACCTTC	CASSRGTGGGRGYTF
NA	TRBJ2-7	TRBD2	TRBV7-9	TGTGCCAGCAGCTTAATGTTGGCTAGCGGGGGAGTCTACGAGCAGTACTTC	CASSLMLASGGVYEQYF
NA	TRBJ2-5	NA	TRBV14	TGTGCCAGCAGCCAAATGGGCGAGGAGACCCAGTACTTC	CASSQMGEETQYF
few	TRBJ2-7	NA	TRBV12-3/TRBV12-4	TGTGCCAGCACCGCAGGGTTGGTCTACGAGCAGTACTTC	CASTAGLVYEQYF
NA	TRBJ1-4	NA	TRBV19	TGTGCCAGTACTACGTCGTCGGGGAAAAATGAAAAACTGTTTTTT	CASTTSSGKNEKLFF
NA	TRBJ2-5	TRBD2	TRBV28	TGTGCCAGCACCCTGCCAGGGGGCGGACTAGCGGGGGCGAAGACCCAGTACTTC	CASTLPGGGLAGAKTQYF
NA	TRBJ2-5	NA	TRBV12-3/TRBV12-4	TGTGCCAGCAGTTTGGAGGGGGAGACCCAGTACTTC	CASSLEGETQYF